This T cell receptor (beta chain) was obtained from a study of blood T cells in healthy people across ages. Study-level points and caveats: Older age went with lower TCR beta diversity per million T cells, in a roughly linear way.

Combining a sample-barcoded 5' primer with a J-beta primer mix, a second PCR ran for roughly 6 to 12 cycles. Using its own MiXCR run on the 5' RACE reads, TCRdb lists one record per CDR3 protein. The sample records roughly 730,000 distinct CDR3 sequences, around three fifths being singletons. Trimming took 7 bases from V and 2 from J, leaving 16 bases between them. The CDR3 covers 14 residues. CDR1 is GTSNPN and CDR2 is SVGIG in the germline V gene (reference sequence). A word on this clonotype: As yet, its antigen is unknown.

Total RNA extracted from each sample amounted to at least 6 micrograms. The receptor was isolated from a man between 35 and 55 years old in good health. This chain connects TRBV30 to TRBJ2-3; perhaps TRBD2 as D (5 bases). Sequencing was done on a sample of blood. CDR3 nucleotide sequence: TGTGCCTTAAATCCGGGATCCTACACAGATACGCAGTATTTT. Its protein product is CALNPGSYTDTQYF.